This T cell receptor (beta chain) is drawn from a study of shared clonotypes between healthy human individuals. Assay used: immunoSEQ multiplex PCR; TCRdb lists only in-frame clones, some missing. In the table there are 2.3 million or so clones, approximately 95% of which are singletons. Deletions cut 3 bases from V and 4 bases from J, with 12 bases between. Germline values: CDR1 KGHSH, CDR2 LQKENI. The CDR3 length is 14 residues. The TCR originated in a man aged 18 to 29 in good health. Some clones in this sample may be carry-over from other donors' samples. The specimen was naive CD4+ T cells from PBMCs. The subset is: CD45RA+ positively selected. This chain connects TRBV18 to TRBJ1-2, with a tentative D call TRBD1 (5 bases). The CDR3: CASSPSGPGYGYTF. CDR3 in DNA: TGTGCCAGCTCACCCTCAGGGCCAGGCTATGGCTACACCTTC.